The 10 T cell receptor beta chains below all came from one sample that was sequenced in a study of T cells in Graves' hyperthyroidism and ophthalmopathy. Amplification of TCR beta CDR3 regions was performed using RNA transcripts as template. The primer set for the first-round RT-PCR of the TCR CDR3 was HTBI. MiXCR, applied by TCRdb to the multiplex PCR reads, yields one record per CDR3 protein. The sample lists 250,000 to 400,000 distinct CDR3 sequences; around 13% were seen once. What was sequenced was blood. Receptor source: a woman in her 40s with Graves' ophthalmopathy.

This clonotype was seen repeatedly, ten times or more. The CDR3 spells CASSGGQGAYEKLFF. The CDR3 nucleotides read TGTGCCAGCAGTGGGGGCCAGGGGGCCTATGAAAAACTGTTTTTT. The chain recombines TRBV28 with TRBJ1-4; 8 nucleotides align to TRBD1. Germline CDR1 reads MDHEN; CDR2 reads SYDVKM. Trimming cost V 5 bases and J 6 bases; bases outside gene matches: 8. The CDR3 is made up of 15 amino acids.

This rearrangement joins TRBV28 to TRBJ1-4, with D perhaps matching TRBD1 (6 bases). The germline V gene encodes CDR1 MDHEN and CDR2 SYDVKM. The CDR3 runs to 16 residues. With 0 bases removed from V and 0 bases from J, the gap between germline ends came to 8 bases. The CDR3 DNA follows: TGTGCCAGCAGTTTATGGGGGGCCGCAACTAATGAAAAACTGTTTTTT. The encoded protein is CASSLWGAATNEKLFF.

Points on this clonotype: With a much larger clone just one base away, this may be a read error. The rearrangement uses TRBV2 and TRBJ1-5, with no clear D. CDR1 is SNHLY, CDR2 FYNNEI, per germline. This CDR3 is 14 amino acids long. Written as DNA, the CDR3 is TGTGCCGGCAGTGGGCCTTTACCCCATCAGCCCCAGCATTTT. This codes for CAGSGPLPHQPQHF.

The V call is TRBV20-1, the J call TRBJ2-2; a weak D match, TRBD1 (6 bases). Per germline, CDR1 DFQATT and CDR2 SNEGSKA (reference sequence). V lost 4 bases, J lost 6 bases, and 15 bases lay in between. The CDR3 contains 14 residues. For the CDR3, the DNA is TGCAGTGCTAACGAAGGGGGTTCAGCCGGGGAGCTGTTTTTT. Translation gives CSANEGGSAGELFF.

This chain links TRBV5-1 with TRBJ2-2; TRBD1 agrees at 8 bases. Trimming removed 3 bases from V and 5 bases from J; junction bases left unmatched: 6. The CDR3 consists of 15 residues. Germline CDR1 SGHRS, CDR2 YFSETQ. The CDR3 is CASSYLTGVTGELFF. DNA of the CDR3: TGCGCCAGCAGCTATCTGACAGGGGTGACCGGGGAGCTGTTTTTT.

The chain employs TRBV7-3 and TRBJ2-1; D is undetermined. Trimming stripped 3 bases from V and 6 bases from J, with 9 bases between. CDR1 and CDR2 (germline): SGHTA, FQGTGA. CDR3 size: 13 residues. This CDR3 reads CASSFVGSNEQFF. In DNA form, the CDR3 reads TGTGCCAGCAGCTTTGTGGGCAGCAATGAGCAGTTCTTC.

Details on this clonotype: A much larger clone differs from this one at a single base, so this may be a read error. This chain uses TRBV7-2 with TRBJ1-1; D not certain. The CDR3 has 13 amino acids. The V gene's germline CDR1 is SGHTA and CDR2 FQGNSA. The DNA of the CDR3 is TGTGCCAGCAGCTTAATGGGGTACACTGAAGCTTCCTTT. This codes for CASSLMGYTEASF.

The chain combines TRBV7-9 with TRBJ2-5, with 16 bases identical to TRBD2. This CDR3 contains 18 residues. CDR1 is SEHNR, CDR2 FQNEAQ, per germline (reference sequence). V lost 5 bases to trimming and J lost 5 bases; unmatched junction nucleotides: 11. The CDR3 here is CASSPGLAGGPVRETQYF. The CDR3 DNA sequence: TGTGCCAGCAGCCCGGGACTAGCGGGGGGGCCTGTTAGGGAGACCCAGTACTTC.

This rearrangement joins TRBV9 to TRBJ2-5, with 13 positions matching TRBD2. V trimming: 7 bases; J trimming: 1 base; junction bases outside the gene matches: 31. CDR3 length: 24 residues. The germline gives CDR1 SGDLS, CDR2 YYNGEE. CDR3 sequence reads: CASSRPTGTSGTQGQGRCQETQYF. The CDR3, as DNA: TGTGCCAGCTCCAGACCAACCGGGACTAGCGGGACGCAAGGTCAGGGGAGGTGCCAAGAGACCCAGTACTTC.

This CDR3 is CASSLEQLGNTIYF. CDR3 sequence (DNA): TGTGCCAGCAGCTTGGAACAGCTCGGAAACACCATATATTTT. The chain carries TRBV5-6 and TRBJ1-3; D is ambiguous. This CDR3 is built from 14 residues. V lost 0 bases to trimming and J lost 4 bases, with 8 bases between them. Germline CDR1 is SGHDT and CDR2 is YYEEEE.